The 22 T cell receptor beta chains below all came from one sample that was sequenced in a study of beta chain features in type 1 diabetes. Study-wide points: All four CD4+ subsets from Type 1 diabetes patients carried moderately but significantly shorter TCRB CDR3s.

Reverse transcription of all isolated RNA meant that expressed TCRB transcripts were sequenced. Sequencing was performed with immunoSEQ multiplex PCR; in TCRdb, only in-frame clones are kept and a portion is missing. This sample carries about 660,000 clones, 11% to 15% of them seen once, and the ten largest clones take approximately 0.042%. The antigens these receptors bind are not known. The specimen sequenced was naive CD4+ T cells from blood. The receptors stem from a man aged 18 to 30 with type 1 diabetes.

For this clone: This sample includes further DNA sequences coding for the same CDR3. The rearrangement joins TRBV5-4 to TRBJ2-5, with TRBD1 matching 9 bases. V dropped 3 bases and J dropped 5; count of bases not matched to a gene: 5. The CDR3 totals 14 residues. Germline assignment: CDR1 SGHNT and CDR2 YYREEE (reference sequence). CDR3 loop: CASSSQGAEETQYF. In DNA, the CDR3 is TGTGCCAGCAGCTCACAGGGGGCGGAGGAGACCCAGTACTTC.

The CDR3 region has the DNA TGCGCCAGCAGCCAAGGGGAAGCTGTCGGAAAGAATGAGCAGTTCTTC. Residues: CASSQGEAVGKNEQFF. V is TRBV4-1 and J is TRBJ2-1; D is unresolved. Germline values: CDR1 MGHRA, CDR2 YSYEKL. The V and J ends lost 1 base and 7 bases respectively, with 17 bases between them. This CDR3 has 16 amino acids.

There are a few counts of this clone. V gene TRBV19 combines with J gene TRBJ1-2; weak D call: TRBD1 (5 bases). The germline gives CDR1 LNHDA, CDR2 SQIVND (reference sequence). Trimming took off 5 bases at V and 4 bases at J, with 11 bases between the two ends. The CDR3 is 13 residues long. The CDR3 spells CASSPRQSYGYTF. The CDR3 DNA reads as TGTGCCAGTAGTCCCAGACAGTCCTATGGCTACACCTTC. Looking up the rest from reference TRBV19 and TRBJ1-2 gives the full variable domain: DGGITQSPKYLFRKEGQNVTLSCEQNLNHDAMYWYRQDPGQGLRLIYYSQIVNDFQKGDIAEGYSVSREKKESFPLTVTSAQKNPTAFYLCASSPRQSYGYTFGSGTRLTVV.

The chain links TRBV4-1 to TRBJ1-1; D remains unclear. Germline V gene data show CDR1 as MGHRA and CDR2 as YSYEKL. Trimming left V 3 bases short and J 3 bases short, with 23 bases between. The CDR3 sequence is 18 residues long. CDR3 region: CASSQPSRETEGHTEAFF. As DNA, the CDR3 is TGCGCCAGCAGCCAGCCCTCCCGGGAAACGGAGGGTCACACTGAAGCTTTCTTT.

This clone was counted only a few times. V and J are TRBV5-6 and TRBJ1-6; 10 nucleotides align to TRBD1. V trimming: 4 bases; J trimming: 0 bases; junction bases outside the gene matches: 10. The germline CDR1 and CDR2 sequences are SGHDT and YYEEEE. This CDR3 contains 19 residues. The CDR3 nucleotides are TGTGCCAGCAGCGCAAGACAGGGGGCCCGGAGCTCCTATAATTCACCCCTCCACTTT. Encoded protein: CASSARQGARSSYNSPLHF.

This clone was picked up a small number of times. The J gene is TRBJ2-7, the V gene TRBV29-1; 12 bases agree with TRBD1. The J segment lost 9 bases and the V segment lost 4 bases, leaving 7 bases of the junction unmatched. Germline loops: CDR1 SQVTM, CDR2 ANQGSEA. There are 13 residues in the CDR3. The CDR3 DNA sequence: TGCAGCGTTGCGGGACAGGGGGCGCTTGGGCAGTACTTC. It codes for CSVAGQGALGQYF.

This clone was detected only a few times. The genes are TRBV28 and TRBJ1-1; TRBD1 matches at 9 bases. This CDR3 comprises 16 residues. Germline V gives CDR1 MDHEN, CDR2 SYDVKM. Losses at the gene ends were 2 bases for V and 6 bases for J; bases not matched to a gene: 10. The CDR3 DNA follows: TGTGCCAGCAGTTTACCCTCCAGACAGGGGGTAGCTGAAGCTTTCTTT. Translation: CASSLPSRQGVAEAFF.

The chain couples TRBV5-6 to TRBJ1-4, with 7 bases aligning to TRBD1. Germline CDR1 SGHDT, CDR2 YYEEEE. With 5 bases clipped from V and 5 bases from J, the junction kept 6 bases outside the gene matches. This CDR3 comprises 14 residues. DNA of the CDR3: TGTGCCAGCAGTTTAGGACAGGCCAATGAAAAACTGTTTTTT. Protein sequence: CASSLGQANEKLFF.

CDR3 in amino acids: CASNTPSGNRETQYF. In DNA, the CDR3 is TGTGCCAGCAATACACCCTCAGGGAACCGAGAGACCCAGTACTTC. The rearrangement joins TRBV6-6 to TRBJ2-5; a weak D match, TRBD1 (5 bases). The germline V gene encodes CDR1 MNHNY and CDR2 SVGAGI (reference sequence). The CDR3 length is 15 residues. V lost 7 bases to trimming and J lost 4 bases, with 19 bases between them.

The V and J genes are TRBV7-2 and TRBJ2-3; D remains ambiguous. Germline CDR1 is SGHTA and CDR2 is FQGNSA. This CDR3 is 14 amino acids long. V was cut by 5 bases and J by 6 bases, with 15 bases left in between. The CDR3 DNA is TGTGCCAGCAGCCCCGAGATGTTCGGGGATACGCAGTATTTT. This translates into CASSPEMFGDTQYF.

The rearrangement uses TRBV2 and TRBJ1-5; weak D call: TRBD1 (5 bases). The length of the CDR3 is 12 residues. V was shortened by 7 bases and J by 12 bases, with 16 bases between the two germline ends. CDR1 SNHLY and CDR2 FYNNEI come from the germline V gene. Here the CDR3 reads CASTLDVGVQHF. The DNA for the CDR3 is TGTGCCAGCACCCTGGACGTAGGGGTCCAGCATTTT.

This clone was seen more than once but under ten times. The chain links TRBV29-1 to TRBJ1-2; D not resolved. CDR1 and CDR2 (germline): SQVTM, ANQGSEA. Trimming removed 3 bases at V and 1 base at J, with 12 bases between. The CDR3 covers 14 residues. The CDR3: CSVDKPGYNYGYTF. For the CDR3, the DNA is TGCAGCGTTGATAAACCTGGCTATAACTATGGCTACACCTTC.

CDR3 DNA: TGTGCCTGGAGTGTACGTGGAGCGGGGGCTACAGATACGCAGTATTTT. It specifies CAWSVRGAGATDTQYF. V usage is TRBV30 and J usage is TRBJ2-3, with 8 positions matching TRBD2. The CDR3 totals 16 residues. The germline CDR1 and CDR2 sequences are GTSNPN and SVGIG (reference sequence). V gave up 0 bases and J gave up 3 bases; unmatched junction bases: 8.

Only a few counts were recorded for this clone. The chain links TRBV5-6 to TRBJ1-1; possible D gene TRBD1, 6 bases. Germline V gives CDR1 SGHDT, CDR2 YYEEEE. V was shortened by 2 bases and J by 2 bases, with 13 bases between the two germline ends. The CDR3 sequence is 15 residues long. The CDR3 here is CASSFPTGVNTEAFF. The CDR3 nucleotides read TGTGCCAGCAGCTTCCCGACAGGAGTTAACACTGAAGCTTTCTTT.

This rearrangement joins TRBV30 to TRBJ2-3, with 8 nucleotides matching TRBD2. V lost 2 bases and J lost 4; bases outside the gene matches: 5. From germline, CDR1 is GTSNPN and CDR2 SVGIG (reference sequence). The CDR3 has 14 amino acids. CDR3 loop: CAWSPLAVADTQYF. DNA for the CDR3: TGTGCCTGGAGTCCACTAGCGGTCGCAGATACGCAGTATTTT.

This clone showed up just a few times. The chain links TRBV9 to TRBJ2-5, with TRBD2 identical over 10 bases. Germline V CDR1 and CDR2: SGDLS, YYNGEE. The CDR3 extends over 18 amino acids. Losses at the gene ends were 4 bases for V and 5 bases for J; bases not matched to a gene: 17. The CDR3 is CASSPGASGSAAGETQYF. DNA of the CDR3: TGTGCCAGCAGCCCCGGGGCTAGCGGGAGTGCGGCAGGGGAGACCCAGTACTTC.

This clone has just a few counts. The CDR3 protein is CASSQNSGANEQFF. The CDR3, as DNA: TGTGCCAGCAGCCAGAACTCAGGGGCCAATGAGCAGTTCTTC. The chain is built from TRBV7-9 and TRBJ2-1; D is possibly TRBD1 (6 bases). Between the trimmed V and J ends, which lost 5 bases and 6 bases, there was a span of 14 bases. The CDR3 covers 14 residues. Germline V gives CDR1 SEHNR, CDR2 FQNEAQ (reference sequence).

This clone was detected a few times. The V and J genes are TRBV7-2 and TRBJ2-1, with 7 bases that match TRBD2. Germline CDR1 reads SGHTA; CDR2 reads FQGNSA. V shed 1 base and J 9 bases; nucleotides not matched to a gene: 9. The CDR3 consists of 15 residues. CDR3 amino acids: CASSLGQGGLSEQFF. The CDR3 DNA sequence: TGTGCCAGCAGCTTAGGGCAGGGAGGGCTAAGTGAGCAGTTCTTC. Filled out from reference TRBV7-2 and TRBJ2-1, the complete variable domain reads GAGVSQSPSNKVTEKGKDVELRCDPISGHTALYWYRQSLGQGLEFLIYFQGNSAPDKSGLPSDRFSAERTGGSVSTLTIQRTQQEDSAVYLCASSLGQGGLSEQFFGPGTRLTVL.

This clone was seen only a few times. This chain links TRBV5-6 with TRBJ2-1, with 7 positions matching TRBD2. This CDR3 has 13 amino acids. Germline V gene data show CDR1 as SGHDT and CDR2 as YYEEEE. The junction had 2 bases not matched to a gene; V was cut back by 4 bases and J by 4 bases. The CDR3 protein is CASSRGGYNEQFF. The CDR3 bases are TGTGCCAGCAGCCGCGGGGGTTACAATGAGCAGTTCTTC.

Only a few counts were recorded for this clone. The rearrangement uses TRBV15 and TRBJ2-2; 10 bases align to TRBD1. Germline V CDR1 and CDR2: LNHNV, YYDKDF (reference sequence). The CDR3 spans 17 residues. The V gene end was trimmed by 9 bases and the J gene end by 1 base; junction bases not matched to a gene: 11. CDR3 loop: CATTAGTGALNTGELFF. Written as DNA, the CDR3 is TGTGCCACAACGGCCGGGACAGGGGCTTTGAACACCGGGGAGCTGTTTTTT.

This chain joins TRBV27 and TRBJ2-1; 8 nucleotides match TRBD2. The CDR3 has 16 amino acids. CDR1 MNHEY and CDR2 SMNVEV come from the germline V gene (reference sequence). The junction had 3 bases not matched to a gene; V was cut back by 2 bases and J by 0 bases. The CDR3 DNA is TGTGCCAGCAGTTTACCGAGCGGGAGCTCCTACAATGAGCAGTTCTTC. The encoded protein is CASSLPSGSSYNEQFF.

The chain couples TRBV18 to TRBJ1-2; 11 bases are shared with TRBD1. V trimming: 2 bases; J trimming: 8 bases; junction bases outside the gene matches: 7. In germline, CDR1 is KGHSH, CDR2 LQKENI. The CDR3 sequence is 15 residues long. DNA for the CDR3: TGTGCCAGCTCACCAAAAGGGACAGGGGGGAGCGGCTACACCTTC. Protein sequence: CASSPKGTGGSGYTF.